The 31 T cell receptor beta chains below all came from one sample that was sequenced in a study of cytomegalovirus exposure and HLA in healthy donors. Assay used: immunoSEQ multiplex PCR; TCRdb lists only in-frame clones, some missing. The table has 250,000 to 350,000 clones, approximately 86% seen once. Source material: PBMCs. The receptor source for this set is a man younger than 45 in good health and CMV-seronegative.

V gene TRBV5-1 combines with J gene TRBJ2-7; 8 bases fit TRBD1. V trimming: 0 bases; J trimming: 2 bases; junction bases outside the gene matches: 1. Germline lookup yields CDR1 SGHRS and CDR2 YFSETQ. The CDR3 is 14 amino acids. CDR3 nucleotide sequence: TGCGCCAGCAGCTTGGGGACAGGGACCTACGAGCAGTACTTC. It translates to CASSLGTGTYEQYF. The full variable domain, with the rest looked up from reference TRBV5-1 and TRBJ2-7, is KAGVTQTPRYLIKTRGQQVTLSCSPISGHRSVSWYQQTPGQGLQFLFEYFSETQRNKGNFPGRFSGRQFSNSRSEMNVSTLELGDSALYLCASSLGTGTYEQYFGPGTRLTVT.

This clone was picked up a small number of times. The chain employs TRBV9 and TRBJ1-1; 9 bases line up with TRBD1. Germline CDR1 and CDR2: SGDLS and YYNGEE. The CDR3 spans 15 residues. After removal of 0 bases from V and 4 bases from J, the junction contained 4 bases not matched to a gene. The chain's CDR3 is CASSVEGQGLTEAFF. The CDR3 nucleotides read TGTGCCAGCAGCGTAGAGGGACAGGGACTCACTGAAGCTTTCTTT.

This chain links TRBV12-5 with TRBJ2-7, with D tentatively TRBD1 (6 bases). The V gene lost 3 bases and the J gene lost 2 bases, with 11 bases spanning the gap. There are 14 residues in the CDR3. Germline V gene lookup returns CDR1 LGHNT and CDR2 FRNRAP. This CDR3 reads CASGLGGTTYEQYF. The CDR3 DNA is TGTGCTAGTGGTTTAGGGGGAACGACCTACGAGCAGTACTTC.

A remark on this clone: Other DNA sequences within the sample encode an identical CDR3. In nucleotides, the CDR3 is TGTGCCAGCAGTGGAGACAGGGCGAACACCGGGGAGCTGTTTTTT. This codes for CASSGDRANTGELFF. V and J are TRBV2 and TRBJ2-2; 7 nucleotides agree with TRBD1. V shed 4 bases, J shed 0 bases, and the junction held 2 bases outside the gene matches. Germline-derived CDR1 and CDR2 are SNHLY and FYNNEI. This CDR3 is built from 15 residues. Together with reference TRBV2 and TRBJ2-2, the CDR3 gives the full variable domain: EPEVTQTPSHQVTQMGQEVILRCVPISNHLYFYWYRQILGQKVEFLVSFYNNEISEKSEIFDDQFSVERPDGSNFTLKIRSTKLEDSAMYFCASSGDRANTGELFFGEGSRLTVL.

This sequence joins TRBV7-9 and TRBJ1-4; TRBD1 might be the D (5 bases). The germline V gene has CDR1 SEHNR and CDR2 FQNEAQ (reference sequence). This CDR3 spans 17 amino acids. Trimming took 4 bases from V and 0 from J, leaving 15 bases between them. As DNA, the CDR3 is TGTGCCAGCAGCTACCCGAGAGACAGTCCAACTAATGAAAAACTGTTTTTT. This gives the protein CASSYPRDSPTNEKLFF.

This clone was picked up one time. The genes are TRBV7-9 and TRBJ1-3, with 7 bases matching TRBD1. This CDR3 spans 16 amino acids. Germline-derived CDR1 and CDR2 are SEHNR and FQNEAQ (reference sequence). V dropped 2 bases and J dropped 2; count of bases not matched to a gene: 6. This chain's CDR3 is CASSLSAGTAGNTIYF. As DNA, the CDR3 is TGTGCCAGCAGCTTAAGTGCGGGGACAGCTGGAAACACCATATATTTT. The full variable domain, rest sourced from reference TRBV7-9 and TRBJ1-3, is DTGVSQNPRHKITKRGQNVTFRCDPISEHNRLYWYRQTLGQGPEFLTYFQNEAQLEKSRLLSDRFSAERPKGSFSTLEIQRTEQGDSAMYLCASSLSAGTAGNTIYFGEGSWLTVV.

This sequence joins TRBV6-6 and TRBJ1-6; possibly TRBD1 for D (5 bases). CDR1 is MNHNY, CDR2 SVGAGI, per germline (reference sequence). The germline V and J ends were trimmed by 2 bases and 7 bases, with 15 bases remaining between them. This CDR3 region has 16 residues. In nucleotides, the CDR3 is TGTGCCAGCAGTTACGGCGCCGGGGGTGGCAATTCACCCCTCCACTTT. This sequence encodes CASSYGAGGGNSPLHF.

The rearrangement joins TRBV18 to TRBJ1-2; maybe TRBD1 (6 bases). The germline V gene encodes CDR1 KGHSH and CDR2 LQKENI. This CDR3 comprises 13 residues. V was shortened by 2 bases and J by 8 bases, with 12 bases between the two germline ends. The CDR3 DNA reads TGTGCCAGCTCACCAGGAGGGGGGGAAGGCTACACCTTC. Its protein product is CASSPGGGEGYTF.

This chain uses TRBV6-5 with TRBJ2-7, with a weak D call TRBD2 (7 bases). Germline CDR1 reads MNHEY; CDR2 reads SVGAGI. The CDR3 totals 14 residues. V was clipped by 2 bases and J by 6 bases, with 14 bases between them. CDR3 sequence reads: CASSYVGGRIEQYF. The CDR3 nucleotides read TGTGCCAGCAGTTACGTCGGGGGGCGCATCGAGCAGTACTTC.

This clone has a single count. The genes are TRBV19 and TRBJ1-6; 7 nucleotides agree with TRBD1. J gave up 9 bases and V 5 bases, and 4 bases lay outside the gene matches. In germline, CDR1 is LNHDA, CDR2 SQIVND (reference sequence). The CDR3 contains 13 residues. CDR3: CASSLQGTSPLHF. As DNA, the CDR3 is TGTGCCAGTAGTTTACAGGGGACTTCACCCCTCCACTTT.

This clone was seen a handful of times. This chain uses TRBV27 with TRBJ1-2, with 7 bases matching TRBD1. This CDR3 spans 13 amino acids. Germline CDR1 reads MNHEY; CDR2 reads SMNVEV (reference sequence). V lost 8 bases and J lost 7; bases outside the gene matches: 10. The CDR3 coding sequence is TGTGCCAGCGGACAGGTTGGGATAGGTGGCTACACCTTC. It encodes CASGQVGIGGYTF.

The chain has TRBV19 and TRBJ2-5; D ambiguous. V was shortened by 0 bases and J by 4 bases, with 6 bases between the two germline ends. CDR3 size: 13 residues. The V gene's germline CDR1 is LNHDA and CDR2 SQIVND (reference sequence). The CDR3 loop is CASSIDRRETQYF. CDR3 in DNA: TGTGCCAGTAGTATAGACCGTCGAGAGACCCAGTACTTC. Supplemented by reference TRBV19 and TRBJ2-5, the full variable domain reads DGGITQSPKYLFRKEGQNVTLSCEQNLNHDAMYWYRQDPGQGLRLIYYSQIVNDFQKGDIAEGYSVSREKKESFPLTVTSAQKNPTAFYLCASSIDRRETQYFGPGTRLLVL.

The V call is TRBV10-3, the J call TRBJ1-5, with a tentative D call TRBD1 (5 bases). The CDR3 consists of 15 residues. Germline values: CDR1 ENHRY, CDR2 SYGVKD. Trimming shortened V by 1 base and J by 4 bases, and 11 bases separated the two germline ends. This CDR3 is CAISEYQGFNQPQHF. The CDR3 DNA is TGTGCCATCAGTGAGTACCAGGGTTTTAATCAGCCCCAGCATTTT.

V is TRBV19 and J is TRBJ2-1; 8 nucleotides match TRBD1. The V gene end was trimmed by 2 bases and the J gene end by 5 bases; junction bases not matched to a gene: 11. The CDR3 spans 17 residues. Germline V gene sequence: CDR1 LNHDA, CDR2 SQIVND (reference sequence). As DNA, the CDR3 is TGTGCCAGTAGTATACAGGGGGCCCCACGCCCAAACAATGAGCAGTTCTTC. Its protein is CASSIQGAPRPNNEQFF.

The chain combines TRBV7-2 with TRBJ2-7, with 11 bases identical to TRBD2. This CDR3 contains 16 residues. Germline CDR1 is SGHTA and CDR2 is FQGNSA. The V and J ends lost 4 bases and 0 bases, in that order; junction bases with no gene match: 5. CDR3 in DNA: TGTGCCAGCAGCTCGAGGACTAGCGGGCACTCCTACGAGCAGTACTTC. Amino acids: CASSSRTSGHSYEQYF.

The CDR3 sequence: CATSRETGSTDTQYF. CDR3 DNA sequence: TGTGCCACCAGCAGAGAAACAGGTAGCACAGATACGCAGTATTTT. The chain uses TRBV15 and TRBJ2-3; D is possibly TRBD1 (5 bases). In germline, CDR1 is LNHNV, CDR2 YYDKDF (reference sequence). The CDR3 sequence is 15 residues long. The V and J ends lost 0 bases and 0 bases respectively, with 7 bases between them.

This chain connects TRBV29-1 to TRBJ1-2; tentative D call: TRBD1 (5 bases). Germline values: CDR1 SQVTM, CDR2 ANQGSEA. The CDR3 totals 12 residues. V lost 7 bases, J lost 7 bases, and 16 bases lay in between. CDR3 residues: CSDLQGGSGYTF. CDR3 in DNA: TGCAGCGACCTGCAGGGCGGAAGTGGCTACACCTTC.

J is TRBJ1-6 and V is TRBV7-9, with D perhaps matching TRBD1 (6 bases). Germline lookup yields CDR1 SEHNR and CDR2 FQNEAQ (reference sequence). The V and J ends lost 3 bases and 7 bases respectively, with 16 bases between them. The CDR3 consists of 16 residues. The CDR3 DNA reads TGTGCCAGCAGCTTCGGGGGGGCCGCAAACAATTCACCCCTCCACTTT. Translation: CASSFGGAANNSPLHF.

The chain is built from TRBV27 and TRBJ2-5; TRBD1 matches 7 bases. This CDR3 region has 15 residues. The V segment lost 7 bases and the J segment 7 bases; nucleotides outside the gene matches: 15. Germline V gene lookup returns CDR1 MNHEY and CDR2 SMNVEV (reference sequence). This chain's CDR3 is CASKRLTGPYGTQYF. CDR3 nucleotide sequence: TGTGCCAGCAAGCGTTTGACAGGGCCGTACGGGACCCAGTACTTC.

This clone appeared a single time. DNA of the CDR3: TGTGCCAGCAGCAAAAGGGCTACGACAGTCACACACGTGGAGCTGTCAAACTATGGCTACACCTTC. Translating it yields CASSKRATTVTHVELSNYGYTF. V is TRBV21-1 and J is TRBJ1-2; TRBD1 reflects the table's D call only, with no check against the DNA. TRBV21-1 represents a pseudogene. This CDR3 is built from 22 residues.

The CDR3, as DNA: TGCGCCAGCAGCTTGGGGCCGCAGGGCCTTGGCTACACCTTC. Protein sequence: CASSLGPQGLGYTF. The genes are TRBV5-1 and TRBJ1-2; tentative D call: TRBD1 (5 bases). Germline V lookup: CDR1 SGHRS, CDR2 YFSETQ. CDR3 length: 14 amino acids. The V end lost 0 bases, the J end lost 7 bases, and 13 bases lay between the germline ends. Combining the CDR3 with reference TRBV5-1 and TRBJ1-2 gives the whole variable domain KAGVTQTPRYLIKTRGQQVTLSCSPISGHRSVSWYQQTPGQGLQFLFEYFSETQRNKGNFPGRFSGRQFSNSRSEMNVSTLELGDSALYLCASSLGPQGLGYTFGSGTRLTVV.

CDR3 nucleotides: TGTGCCAGCACCCGGGACACCTATAATTCACCCCTCCACTTT. This codes for CASTRDTYNSPLHF. The rearrangement links TRBV18 to TRBJ1-6; maybe TRBD1 (6 bases). This CDR3 comprises 14 residues. V lost 8 bases and J 2 bases, leaving 10 bases between the germline ends. The germline V gene has CDR1 KGHSH and CDR2 LQKENI.

V is TRBV19 and J is TRBJ2-3; D is possibly TRBD2 (5 bases). Germline V gene data show CDR1 as LNHDA and CDR2 as SQIVND (reference sequence). The V end lost 3 bases, the J end lost 2 bases, and 12 bases lay between the germline ends. This CDR3 comprises 15 residues. The CDR3 spells CASSMDFDLTDTQYF. CDR3 nucleotide sequence: TGTGCCAGTAGTATGGACTTCGACCTCACAGATACGCAGTATTTT.

This chain joins TRBV6-1 and TRBJ2-4; 10 bases map to TRBD1. The CDR3 consists of 15 residues. The germline CDR1 and CDR2 sequences are MNHNS and SASEGT. V lost 2 bases, J lost 4 bases, and 2 bases stayed unmatched. The CDR3 here is CASSEWGQGKNIQYF. Written as DNA, the CDR3 is TGTGCCAGCAGTGAATGGGGACAGGGGAAAAACATTCAGTACTTC.

V gene TRBV18 combines with J gene TRBJ2-5, with D possibly TRBD2 on 6 matching bases. Trimming shortened V by 3 bases and J by 1 base, and 15 bases separated the two germline ends. Germline CDR1 and CDR2: KGHSH and LQKENI. The CDR3 is 16 amino acids. The chain's CDR3 is CASSPPPGGPQETQYF. The DNA for the CDR3 is TGTGCCAGCTCACCCCCTCCCGGGGGACCCCAAGAGACCCAGTACTTC.

The chain links TRBV19 to TRBJ2-6; tentatively, D is TRBD1 (6 bases). CDR1 LNHDA and CDR2 SQIVND come from the germline V gene (reference sequence). V dropped 0 bases and J dropped 0 bases, with 18 bases sitting between them. The CDR3 is 20 residues long. CDR3 bases: TGTGCCAGTAGTATAGATCTCAGGACAGTCCGCCTCTCTGGGGCCAACGTCCTGACTTTC. Residues: CASSIDLRTVRLSGANVLTF.

CDR3 in amino acids: CASSIDHRGNTEAFF. The CDR3, as DNA: TGTGCCAGTAGTATAGATCACAGGGGGAACACTGAAGCTTTCTTT. The V and J genes are TRBV19 and TRBJ1-1; 7 bases map to TRBD1. Germline CDR1 and CDR2: LNHDA and SQIVND (reference sequence). The CDR3 covers 15 residues. J gave up 1 base and V 0 bases, and 2 bases lay outside the gene matches. The full variable domain, its missing parts supplied by reference TRBV19 and TRBJ1-1, is DGGITQSPKYLFRKEGQNVTLSCEQNLNHDAMYWYRQDPGQGLRLIYYSQIVNDFQKGDIAEGYSVSREKKESFPLTVTSAQKNPTAFYLCASSIDHRGNTEAFFGQGTRLTVV.

The chain is built from TRBV5-6 and TRBJ2-6; D is perhaps TRBD2 (5 bases). This CDR3 spans 15 amino acids. The V end was cut by 4 bases, the J end by 0 bases, with 8 bases between. Per germline, CDR1 SGHDT and CDR2 YYEEEE. The CDR3 nucleotides are TGTGCCAGCAGCCGAGGGCACTCTGGGGCCAACGTCCTGACTTTC. The encoded protein is CASSRGHSGANVLTF.

The chain joins TRBV6-1 to TRBJ1-6; D possibly corresponds to TRBD1 (5 bases). CDR1 MNHNS and CDR2 SASEGT come from the germline V gene. This CDR3 has 16 residues. V lost 2 bases and J 8 bases, leaving 16 bases between the germline ends. The CDR3 spells CASSEMGGISYSPLHF. The CDR3 region has the DNA TGTGCCAGCAGTGAAATGGGGGGAATCTCTTATTCACCCCTCCACTTT.

V is TRBV5-1 and J is TRBJ1-1; D perhaps matches TRBD1 (6 bases). The CDR3 spans 15 residues. V gave up 4 bases and J gave up 1 base, with 14 bases separating them. Germline CDR1 reads SGHRS; CDR2 reads YFSETQ. CDR3: CASSAPGTQNTEAFF. The CDR3 DNA is TGCGCCAGCAGCGCCCCCGGGACACAGAACACTGAAGCTTTCTTT.

The chain employs TRBV5-1 and TRBJ1-1, with TRBD1 matching over 8 bases. The CDR3 length is 16 residues. In germline, CDR1 is SGHRS, CDR2 YFSETQ. V lost 4 bases to trimming and J lost 5 bases; unmatched junction nucleotides: 13. For the CDR3, the DNA is TGCGCCAGCAGCGCTAACGGACAGGGTATGAGAACTGAAGCTTTCTTT. Translated: CASSANGQGMRTEAFF.